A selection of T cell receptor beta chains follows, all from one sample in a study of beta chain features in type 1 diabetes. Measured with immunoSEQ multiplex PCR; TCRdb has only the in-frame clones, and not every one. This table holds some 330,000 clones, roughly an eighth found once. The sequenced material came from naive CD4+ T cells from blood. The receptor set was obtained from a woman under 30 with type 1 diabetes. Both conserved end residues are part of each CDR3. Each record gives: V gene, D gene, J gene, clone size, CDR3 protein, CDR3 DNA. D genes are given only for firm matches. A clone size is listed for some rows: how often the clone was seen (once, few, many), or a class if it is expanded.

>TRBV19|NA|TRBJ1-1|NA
CASSIVENTEAFF
TGTGCCAGTAGTATTGTAGAAAACACTGAAGCTTTCTTT
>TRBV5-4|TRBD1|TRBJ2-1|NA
CASSLGLGGNSNEQFF
TGTGCCAGCAGCTTGGGTTTAGGGGGCAATAGCAATGAGCAGTTCTTC
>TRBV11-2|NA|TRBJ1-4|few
CASSYSVATNEKLFF
TGTGCCAGCAGCTACTCCGTTGCAACTAATGAAAAACTGTTTTTT
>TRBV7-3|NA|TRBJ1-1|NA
CASSPRLNTEAFF
TGTGCCAGCAGCCCCAGATTGAACACTGAAGCTTTCTTT
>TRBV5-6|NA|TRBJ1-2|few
CASSLAGEYGYTF
TGTGCCAGCAGCTTGGCGGGAGAGTATGGCTACACCTTC
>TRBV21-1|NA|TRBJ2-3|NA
CASSIHSPGLYF
TGTGCCAGCAGCATTCACTCGCCGGGGTTGTATTTT
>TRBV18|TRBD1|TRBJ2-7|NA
CASSRVDRVVDEQYF
TGTGCCAGCTCACGGGTTGACAGGGTAGTTGACGAGCAGTACTTC
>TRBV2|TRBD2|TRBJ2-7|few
CASSEGAWTSGNYEQYF
TGTGCCAGCAGTGAAGGGGCGTGGACTAGCGGGAACTACGAGCAGTACTTC
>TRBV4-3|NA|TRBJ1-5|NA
CASSQIGGNQPQHF
TGCGCCAGCAGCCAAATCGGGGGCAATCAGCCCCAGCATTTT
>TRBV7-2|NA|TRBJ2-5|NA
CASSLGLRGTQYF
TGTGCCAGCAGCCTGGGACTCCGGGGGACCCAGTACTTC
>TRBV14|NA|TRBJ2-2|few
CASRPQTGSGELFF
TGTGCCAGCCGGCCCCAGACGGGATCCGGGGAGCTGTTTTTT
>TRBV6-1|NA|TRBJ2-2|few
CASSVQFF
TGTGCCAGCAGTGTACAGTTTTTT
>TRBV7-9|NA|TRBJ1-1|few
CASRFPQAEAFF
TGTGCCAGCAGATTTCCACAGGCTGAAGCTTTCTTT
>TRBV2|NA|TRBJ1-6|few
CASRGEGYSPLHF
TGTGCCAGCAGGGGCGAGGGCTATTCACCCCTCCACTTT
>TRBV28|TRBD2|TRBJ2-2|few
CASKRAGTSGTGELFF
TGTGCCAGTAAAAGAGCCGGGACTAGCGGGACCGGGGAGCTGTTTTTT
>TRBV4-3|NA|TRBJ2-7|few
CASSQDSAGLSYEQYF
TGCGCCAGCAGCCAAGATTCCGCGGGTCTGTCCTACGAGCAGTACTTC
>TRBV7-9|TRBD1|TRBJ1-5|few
CASSPGQGPEPQHF
TGTGCCAGCAGCCCGGGACAGGGGCCGGAGCCCCAGCATTTT
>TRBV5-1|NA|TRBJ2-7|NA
CASSNSERAGGEQYF
TGCGCCAGCAGCAACTCCGAGCGGGCCGGCGGAGAGCAGTACTTC
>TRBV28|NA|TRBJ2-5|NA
CASSLGQQQETQYF
TGTGCCAGCAGCCTCGGACAGCAACAAGAGACCCAGTACTTC
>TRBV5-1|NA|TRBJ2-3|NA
CASSLGTSTDTQYF
TGCGCCAGCAGCTTGGGTACTAGCACAGATACGCAGTATTTT
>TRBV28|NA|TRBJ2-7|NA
CASTLGGTRGHEQYF
TGTGCCAGCACCTTGGGGGGGACACGGGGCCACGAGCAGTACTTC
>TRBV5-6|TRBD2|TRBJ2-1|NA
CASSWDYQINNEQFF
TGTGCCAGCAGCTGGGACTACCAGATAAACAATGAGCAGTTCTTC
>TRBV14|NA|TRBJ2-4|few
CASSQDARNIQYF
TGTGCCAGCAGCCAAGATGCCAGGAACATTCAGTACTTC
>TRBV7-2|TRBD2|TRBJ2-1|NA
CASSMSGGDYNEQFF
TGTGCCAGCAGCATGAGCGGGGGGGACTACAATGAGCAGTTCTTC
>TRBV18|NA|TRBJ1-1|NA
CASSPGVGAREAFF
TGTGCCAGCTCACCGGGAGTTGGCGCCAGGGAAGCTTTCTTT
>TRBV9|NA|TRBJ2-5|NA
CASTLNGADQETQYF
TGTGCCAGCACCCTCAATGGGGCAGACCAAGAGACCCAGTACTTC
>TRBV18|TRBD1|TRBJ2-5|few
CASSGQQETQYF
TGTGCCAGCTCGGGACAGCAAGAGACCCAGTACTTC
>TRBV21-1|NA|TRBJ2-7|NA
CASSLTGYGEQYF
TGTGCCAGCAGCCTGACAGGGTACGGCGAGCAGTACTTC
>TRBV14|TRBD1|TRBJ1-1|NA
CASSRTGDTEAFF
TGTGCCAGCAGCCGCACAGGGGACACTGAAGCTTTCTTT
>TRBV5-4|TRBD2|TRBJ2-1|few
CASSRGLADYNEQFF
TGTGCCAGCAGCCGGGGACTAGCGGACTACAATGAGCAGTTCTTC
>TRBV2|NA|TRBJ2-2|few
CASSKGSVDTGELFF
TGTGCCAGCAGTAAGGGGTCCGTGGACACCGGGGAGCTGTTTTTT
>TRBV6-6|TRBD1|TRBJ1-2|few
CASSRDGTAYGYTF
TGTGCCAGCAGCCGTGACGGGACAGCTTATGGCTACACCTTC
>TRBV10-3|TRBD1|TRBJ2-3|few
CAISSRTGSVTDTQYF
TGTGCCATCAGTTCACGGACAGGGTCAGTGACAGATACGCAGTATTTT
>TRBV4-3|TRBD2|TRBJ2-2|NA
CASSQEGLAGTTGELFF
TGCGCCAGCAGCCAAGAGGGACTAGCGGGGACTACCGGGGAGCTGTTTTTT
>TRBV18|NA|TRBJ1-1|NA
CASSPGENTEAFF
TGTGCCAGCTCACCTGGAGAGAACACTGAAGCTTTCTTT
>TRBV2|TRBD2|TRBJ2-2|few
CASSLTSYTGELFF
TGTGCCAGCAGTCTGACTAGCTACACCGGGGAGCTGTTTTTT
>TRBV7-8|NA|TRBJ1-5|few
CASSLQAESNQPQHF
TGTGCCAGCAGCTTACAGGCTGAGAGCAATCAGCCCCAGCATTTT
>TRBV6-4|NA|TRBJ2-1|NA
CASRGLNEQFF
TGTGCCAGCAGAGGACTCAATGAGCAGTTCTTC
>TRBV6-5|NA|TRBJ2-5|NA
CASSYSSSGQETQYF
TGTGCCAGCAGTTACTCGAGCAGCGGACAAGAGACCCAGTACTTC
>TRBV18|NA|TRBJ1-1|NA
CASSPRGGGLAEAFF
TGTGCCAGCTCACCCCGAGGGGGTGGTTTAGCTGAAGCTTTCTTT
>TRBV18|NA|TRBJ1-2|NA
CASSKTQGLYGYTF
TGTGCCAGCTCCAAGACCCAGGGCCTCTATGGCTACACCTTC
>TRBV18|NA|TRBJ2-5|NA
CASSPKGEETQYF
TGTGCCAGCTCACCAAAGGGGGAAGAGACCCAGTACTTC
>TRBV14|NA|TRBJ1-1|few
CASSRLTVGDTEAFF
TGTGCCAGCAGCCGCCTGACGGTGGGAGATACTGAAGCTTTCTTT
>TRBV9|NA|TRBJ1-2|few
CASSPWGQGNGYTF
TGTGCCAGCAGCCCTTGGGGCCAGGGCAATGGCTACACCTTC
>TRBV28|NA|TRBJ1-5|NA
CATIQGTQPQHF
TGTGCCACCATCCAGGGGACTCAGCCCCAGCATTTT
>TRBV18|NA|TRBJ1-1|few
CASSPRMDSLNTEAFF
TGTGCCAGCTCACCACGGATGGACTCGTTGAACACTGAAGCTTTCTTT
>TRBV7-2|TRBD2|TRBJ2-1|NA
CASSQNSGSNEQFF
TGTGCCAGCAGTCAAAATAGCGGGAGCAATGAGCAGTTCTTC
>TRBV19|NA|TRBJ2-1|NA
CASSQRAYLYNEQFF
TGTGCCAGTAGCCAGCGGGCCTACCTATACAATGAGCAGTTCTTC
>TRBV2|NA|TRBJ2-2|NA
CASKGRATTGELFF
TGTGCCAGCAAAGGCAGGGCTACGACCGGGGAGCTGTTTTTT
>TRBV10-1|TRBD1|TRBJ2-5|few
CASSSDRVETQYF
TGCGCCAGCAGTTCGGACAGGGTTGAGACCCAGTACTTC
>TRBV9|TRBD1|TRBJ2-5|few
CASSEGQGGVWETQYF
TGTGCCAGCAGTGAAGGACAGGGGGGCGTTTGGGAGACCCAGTACTTC
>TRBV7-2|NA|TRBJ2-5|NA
CASSLASGTQYF
TGTGCCAGCAGCTTAGCATCGGGGACCCAGTACTTC
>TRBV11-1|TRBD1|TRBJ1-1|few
CASSPRLQGYPEAFF
TGTGCCAGCAGCCCCCGTTTACAGGGGTATCCTGAAGCTTTCTTT
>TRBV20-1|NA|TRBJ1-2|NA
CSAGDYGYTF
TGCAGTGCCGGGGATTATGGCTACACCTTC